A single sample is the source of the 2 T cell receptor beta chains below, sequenced in a study of cytomegalovirus exposure and HLA in healthy donors (dated by TCRdb to the late 2010s). The library was prepared using the immunoSEQ multiplex PCR assay. For the multiplex PCR, a mixture combining 60 forward primers for TCR Vbeta segments and 13 reverse primers for TCR Jbeta segments was used. Held by TCRdb, this immuneACCESS table contains in-frame sequences only and omits some clones. Under half of the omission traces to an unresolved V gene where checked; the cause of the rest is unknown. In all, the sample holds 250,000 or so clones, and nearly 95% of those were seen once. The top ten constitute around 1.7% of the sample. Sequenced material: PBMCs. The receptors derive from a girl aged 2 to 10 in good health and CMV-seronegative.

The chain employs TRBV7-6 and TRBJ2-7; 9 nucleotides match TRBD1. CDR1 is SGHVS, CDR2 FNYEAQ, per germline. The junction had 6 bases not matched to a gene; V was cut back by 5 bases and J by 1 base. The CDR3 is 15 residues long. The CDR3 reads CASSDRTGVSYEQYF. The CDR3 DNA is TGTGCCAGCAGCGACCGGACAGGGGTTTCCTACGAGCAGTACTTC.

This rearrangement joins TRBV2 to TRBJ2-3, with D possibly matching TRBD2 (5 bases). Germline values: CDR1 SNHLY, CDR2 FYNNEI. CDR3 length equals 12 residues. The V gene lost 9 bases and the J gene lost 1 base, with 8 bases spanning the gap. The CDR3 DNA follows: TGTGCCAGAGCGAGGGGCACAGATACGCAGTATTTT. This encodes CARARGTDTQYF.